This T cell receptor (beta chain) stems from a study of T cells after yellow fever vaccination. The CDR3 covers 14 residues. Germline-derived CDR1 and CDR2 are DFQATT and SNEGSKA (reference sequence). Trimming shortened V by 3 bases and J by 2 bases, and 10 bases separated the two germline ends. There are many counts of this clonotype. TCRdb re-called the 5' RACE reads with MiXCR, one entry per CDR3 protein. Among about 210,000 distinct CDR3 sequences listed, more than 3% were seen once. The chain carries TRBV20-1 and TRBJ2-2; D unresolved. The TCR comes from a man between 18 and 35 years old who received the YFV17D yellow fever vaccine. The specimen comprised CD4+ T cells sorted from PBMCs, sampled 10 days after the yellow fever booster vaccination. Here the CDR3 DNA reads TGCAGTGCTAGTGGGTACGGAAACACCGGGGAGCTGTTTTTT. This encodes CSASGYGNTGELFF.